Below, 23 T cell receptor beta chains from the same sample are listed, as sequenced in a study of cytomegalovirus exposure and HLA in healthy donors. Clones were read by immunoSEQ multiplex PCR, and TCRdb kept only the in-frame ones, dropping some. The sample yields almost 65,000 clones, roughly 89% seen once. Sample: PBMCs. The source of these receptors is a woman between 18 and 29 years old in good health and CMV-seronegative.

The chain carries TRBV27 and TRBJ2-3, with 8 nucleotides matching TRBD1. V dropped 6 bases and J dropped 0; count of bases not matched to a gene: 5. Germline V gene sequence: CDR1 MNHEY, CDR2 SMNVEV (reference sequence). This CDR3 is 15 amino acids long. The CDR3 nucleotides read TGTGCCAGCAGCCCCCGACAGGGGAGCACAGATACGCAGTATTTT. This codes for CASSPRQGSTDTQYF.

The chain combines TRBV27 with TRBJ2-1; D is perhaps TRBD1 (5 bases). The germline gives CDR1 MNHEY, CDR2 SMNVEV (reference sequence). Between the trimmed V and J ends, which lost 2 bases and 9 bases, there was a span of 14 bases. The CDR3 runs 14 residues. The CDR3 region is CASSLRSRDREQFF. DNA of the CDR3: TGTGCCAGCAGTTTAAGGAGCAGGGATCGTGAGCAGTTCTTC.

The genes are TRBV15 and TRBJ2-1, with 10 bases matching TRBD2. CDR3 length equals 15 residues. The junction had 8 bases not matched to a gene; V was cut back by 5 bases and J by 7 bases. The germline V gene encodes CDR1 LNHNV and CDR2 YYDKDF (reference sequence). The CDR3 here is CATSGERGGLNEQFF. CDR3 nucleotide sequence: TGTGCCACCAGCGGGGAGCGGGGGGGCCTAAATGAGCAGTTCTTC.

The chain recombines TRBV30 with TRBJ2-2; 12 nucleotides align to TRBD2. Germline V gives CDR1 GTSNPN, CDR2 SVGIG (reference sequence). The J segment lost 7 bases and the V segment lost 2 bases, leaving 2 bases of the junction unmatched. The CDR3 is 14 amino acids. The CDR3: CAWSQLAGGGELFF. CDR3 bases: TGTGCCTGGAGTCAACTAGCGGGAGGCGGGGAGCTGTTTTTT.

In this sample, this clone turned up once. The chain carries TRBV7-3 and TRBJ2-7; 9 nucleotides line up with TRBD2. Germline V gives CDR1 SGHTA, CDR2 FQGTGA. The trim removed 8 bases at V and 2 bases at J, leaving 19 bases unmatched. This CDR3 is built from 18 residues. The CDR3 sequence is CASAIEGRGLAGTYEQYF. In DNA, the CDR3 is TGTGCCAGCGCCATAGAGGGTCGGGGGCTAGCGGGGACCTACGAGCAGTACTTC.

The CDR3 sequence is CASGRNTDTQYF. For the CDR3, the DNA is TGTGCCAGCGGTAGAAACACAGATACGCAGTATTTT. V and J are TRBV2 and TRBJ2-3; D is unresolved. The CDR3 loop spans 12 amino acids. V dropped 8 bases and J dropped 2 bases, with 8 bases sitting between them. Germline-derived CDR1 and CDR2 are SNHLY and FYNNEI.

The rearrangement uses TRBV2 and TRBJ2-7, with D possibly being TRBD1 (6 bases). Germline V gene sequence: CDR1 SNHLY, CDR2 FYNNEI. The length of the CDR3 is 12 residues. The V and J ends lost 4 bases and 3 bases respectively, with 7 bases between them. The DNA for the CDR3 is TGTGCCAGCAGTGGAGGGGGCTACGAGCAGTACTTC. Protein sequence: CASSGGGYEQYF.

This chain links TRBV5-1 with TRBJ1-2, with TRBD1 as a possible D gene (5 bases). Germline assignment: CDR1 SGHRS and CDR2 YFSETQ. The CDR3 consists of 17 residues. V was pared by 7 bases and J by 0 bases, with 22 bases between. In DNA, the CDR3 is TGCGCCAGCCAGAAGGACACCCCAGGGATAGCTAACTATGGCTACACCTTC. Protein sequence: CASQKDTPGIANYGYTF.

The chain joins TRBV28 to TRBJ2-7; maybe TRBD2 (6 bases). The length of the CDR3 is 13 residues. With 7 bases removed from V and 6 bases from J, the gap between germline ends came to 16 bases. CDR1 MDHEN and CDR2 SYDVKM come from the germline V gene. CDR3 amino acids: CASTPLERAEQYF. CDR3 bases: TGTGCCAGCACCCCACTGGAGCGGGCCGAGCAGTACTTC.

This rearrangement joins TRBV28 to TRBJ2-1; TRBD1 agrees at 7 bases. V trimming: 4 bases; J trimming: 2 bases; junction bases outside the gene matches: 11. Germline CDR1 is MDHEN and CDR2 is SYDVKM. The CDR3 runs 17 residues. DNA for the CDR3: TGTGCCAGCAGTTCACCCGATGACAGGGTCCCCTACAATGAGCAGTTCTTC. This sequence encodes CASSSPDDRVPYNEQFF.

The rearrangement joins TRBV28 to TRBJ1-2, with 9 bases aligning to TRBD1. V trimming: 6 bases; J trimming: 2 bases; junction bases outside the gene matches: 7. Germline CDR1 MDHEN, CDR2 SYDVKM. The CDR3 extends over 15 amino acids. The CDR3 DNA is TGTGCCAGCAGCACCGGACAGGGGAGGAACTATGGCTACACCTTC. It yields the protein CASSTGQGRNYGYTF.

The J gene is TRBJ1-2, the V gene TRBV7-2, with 8 bases matching TRBD1. J gave up 7 bases and V 0 bases, and 10 bases lay outside the gene matches. CDR1 is SGHTA, CDR2 FQGNSA, per germline. The CDR3 has 16 amino acids. CDR3 residues: CASSLARGQGISGYTF. In nucleotides, the CDR3 is TGTGCCAGCAGCTTAGCGCGAGGACAGGGCATCAGTGGCTACACCTTC.

The CDR3 DNA sequence: TGTGCCAGCAGCTTGGTCGGCGGGGGGGTCCCTACGCAGTATTTT. Translated, it gives CASSLVGGGVPTQYF. V usage is TRBV5-6 and J usage is TRBJ2-3; 9 bases map to TRBD2. Losses at the gene ends were 0 bases for V and 8 bases for J; bases not matched to a gene: 7. CDR1 SGHDT and CDR2 YYEEEE come from the germline V gene. The length of the CDR3 is 15 residues.

Of note for this clone: Its ends do not fully match the called genes, so a read error is possible. The chain joins TRBV7-7 to TRBJ2-5, with TRBD2 matching 14 bases. This CDR3 spans 17 amino acids. From germline, CDR1 is SSHAT and CDR2 FNYEAQ (reference sequence). CDR3 DNA: TGTGCTAGCAGCTCAATACCGACTAGCGGGGGGGGTGAGACCCAGTACTTC. Residues: CASSSIPTSGGGETQYF.

This clone was recorded once. V gene TRBV9 combines with J gene TRBJ2-5, with TRBD1 as a possible D gene (5 bases). The CDR3 covers 13 residues. V dropped 2 bases and J dropped 5 bases, with 10 bases sitting between them. The germline gives CDR1 SGDLS, CDR2 YYNGEE. Here the CDR3 DNA reads TGTGCCAGCAGCGTGGGCAGGGCGGAGACCCAGTACTTC. Encoded protein: CASSVGRAETQYF.

The chain links TRBV5-6 to TRBJ2-7; 9 bases agree with TRBD1. This CDR3 has 15 amino acids. Germline lookup yields CDR1 SGHDT and CDR2 YYEEEE. The V segment lost 4 bases and the J segment 5 bases; nucleotides outside the gene matches: 10. This CDR3 is CASSAAGTGTDEQYF. The DNA for the CDR3 is TGTGCCAGCAGCGCAGCCGGGACAGGGACAGACGAGCAGTACTTC.

The V gene is TRBV5-8, the J gene TRBJ1-5; 10 bases map to TRBD1. The V gene end was trimmed by 5 bases and the J gene end by 2 bases; junction bases not matched to a gene: 10. This CDR3 has 17 amino acids. The V gene's germline CDR1 is SGHTS and CDR2 YDEGEE. CDR3 sequence reads: CASRNRDRGGGNQPQHF. Here the CDR3 DNA reads TGTGCCAGCAGAAACCGGGACAGGGGAGGCGGCAATCAGCCCCAGCATTTT.

The chain couples TRBV30 to TRBJ1-1; D may be TRBD1 (5 bases). The germline CDR1 and CDR2 sequences are GTSNPN and SVGIG (reference sequence). This CDR3 spans 13 amino acids. The V and J ends lost 0 bases and 11 bases respectively, with 16 bases between them. CDR3 region: CAWSVGQGGGAFF. As DNA, the CDR3 is TGTGCCTGGAGTGTAGGGCAGGGCGGAGGGGCTTTCTTT.

The chain links TRBV27 to TRBJ2-7; the D gene is possibly TRBD2 (7 bases). This CDR3 is 15 amino acids long. The V gene's germline CDR1 is MNHEY and CDR2 SMNVEV (reference sequence). With 4 bases removed from V and 7 bases from J, the gap between germline ends came to 20 bases. The CDR3 region is CASSSPTYRGGEQYF. The CDR3 DNA reads as TGTGCCAGCAGTTCTCCCACTTATAGGGGGGGGGAGCAGTACTTC.

The chain recombines TRBV19 with TRBJ1-5, with TRBD1 matching over 10 bases. The trim removed 3 bases at V and 4 bases at J, leaving 9 bases unmatched. The CDR3 spans 17 residues. The germline V gene encodes CDR1 LNHDA and CDR2 SQIVND (reference sequence). The CDR3 protein is CASSIPTGTGVNQPQHF. The CDR3 DNA is TGTGCCAGTAGTATCCCGACCGGGACAGGGGTAAATCAGCCCCAGCATTTT.

The J gene is TRBJ2-1, the V gene TRBV28, with 7 bases aligning to TRBD1. This CDR3 is built from 16 residues. Looked up from germline, CDR1 is MDHEN and CDR2 is SYDVKM. With 3 bases clipped from V and 1 base from J, the junction kept 6 bases outside the gene matches. The CDR3 bases are TGTGCCAGCAGTTTGAGGGGGCTGGTATCCTACAATGAGCAGTTCTTC. Residues: CASSLRGLVSYNEQFF. The whole variable domain, remainder taken from reference TRBV28 and TRBJ2-1, is DVKVTQSSRYLVKRTGEKVFLECVQDMDHENMFWYRQDPGLGLRLIYFSYDVKMKEKGDIPEGYSVSREKKERFSLILESASTNQTSMYLCASSLRGLVSYNEQFFGPGTRLTVL.

The chain uses TRBV27 and TRBJ2-4; possible D gene TRBD1, 6 bases. The CDR3 consists of 15 residues. V was pared by 5 bases and J by 9 bases, with 20 bases between. Germline values: CDR1 MNHEY, CDR2 SMNVEV (reference sequence). CDR3 region: CASSPHIVQGAIQYF. DNA for the CDR3: TGTGCCAGCAGTCCCCATATAGTACAGGGAGCCATTCAGTACTTC.

The V and J genes are TRBV23-1 and TRBJ2-7, with 12 bases matching TRBD2. TRBV23-1 is an open reading frame whose function is uncertain. This CDR3 contains 22 residues. The trim removed 2 bases at V and 2 bases at J, leaving 22 bases unmatched. The CDR3 sequence: CASSQTGTSQGLAGPFTYEQYF. The CDR3, as DNA: TGCGCCAGCAGTCAAACCGGGACGTCCCAGGGACTAGCGGGTCCTTTTACCTACGAGCAGTACTTC.